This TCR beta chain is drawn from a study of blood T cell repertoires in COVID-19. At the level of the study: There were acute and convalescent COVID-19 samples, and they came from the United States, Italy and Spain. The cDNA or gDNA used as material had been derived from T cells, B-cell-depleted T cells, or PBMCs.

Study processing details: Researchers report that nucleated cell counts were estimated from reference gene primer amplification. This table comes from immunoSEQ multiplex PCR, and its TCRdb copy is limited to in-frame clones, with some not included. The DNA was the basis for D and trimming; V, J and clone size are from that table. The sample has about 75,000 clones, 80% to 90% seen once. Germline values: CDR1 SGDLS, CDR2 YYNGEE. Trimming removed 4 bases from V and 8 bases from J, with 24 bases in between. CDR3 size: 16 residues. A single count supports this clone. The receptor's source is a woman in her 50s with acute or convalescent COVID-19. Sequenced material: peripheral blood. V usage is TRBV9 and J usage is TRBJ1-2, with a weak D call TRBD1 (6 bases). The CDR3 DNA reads TGTGCCAGCAGCAACTATAACAGGGAAGGCACTAAAGGCTACACCTTC. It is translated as CASSNYNREGTKGYTF.